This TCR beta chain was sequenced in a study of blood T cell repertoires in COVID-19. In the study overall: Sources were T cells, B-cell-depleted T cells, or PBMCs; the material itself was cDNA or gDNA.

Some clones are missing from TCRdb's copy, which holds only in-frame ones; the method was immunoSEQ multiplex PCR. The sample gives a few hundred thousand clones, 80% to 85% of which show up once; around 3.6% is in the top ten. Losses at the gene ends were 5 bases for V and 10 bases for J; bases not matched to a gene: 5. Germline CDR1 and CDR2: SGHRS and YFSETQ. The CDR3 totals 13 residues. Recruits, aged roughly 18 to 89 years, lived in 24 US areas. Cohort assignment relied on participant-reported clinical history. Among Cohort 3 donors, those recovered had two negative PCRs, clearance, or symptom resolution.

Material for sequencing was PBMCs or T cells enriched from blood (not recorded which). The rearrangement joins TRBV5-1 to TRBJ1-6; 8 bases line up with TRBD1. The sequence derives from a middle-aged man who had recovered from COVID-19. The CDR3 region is CASRQDRDSPLHF. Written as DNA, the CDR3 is TGCGCCAGCAGGCAGGACAGGGACTCACCCCTCCACTTT.